These 14 T cell receptor beta chains were sequenced from one sample in a study of blood T cell repertoires in COVID-19. Sequencing was performed with immunoSEQ multiplex PCR; in TCRdb, only in-frame clones are kept and a portion is missing. The data contain about 150,000 clones, approximately 80% of them singletons. Material: peripheral blood. Every receptor here comes from a man in his 70s with acute or convalescent COVID-19.

The chain links TRBV7-6 to TRBJ2-1; 7 nucleotides align to TRBD1. CDR1 and CDR2 (germline): SGHVS, FNYEAQ. V lost 5 bases to trimming and J lost 0 bases; unmatched junction nucleotides: 7. This CDR3 is built from 16 residues. Written as DNA, the CDR3 is TGTGCCAGCAGCCCACAATCAGGGGGCTCCTACAATGAGCAGTTCTTC. Its translation is CASSPQSGGSYNEQFF.

The genes are TRBV27 and TRBJ1-5; D not resolved. Germline CDR1 MNHEY, CDR2 SMNVEV (reference sequence). CDR3 length equals 13 residues. V was shortened by 11 bases and J by 4 bases, with 15 bases between the two germline ends. In DNA, the CDR3 is TGTGCCCGGCTCCGGGATTCAAATCAGCCCCAGCATTTT. Amino acid sequence: CARLRDSNQPQHF.

The chain employs TRBV11-2 and TRBJ1-2; 10 bases line up with TRBD1. CDR3 size: 14 residues. Germline loops: CDR1 SGHAT, CDR2 FQNNGV. With 5 bases clipped from V and 7 bases from J, the junction kept 7 bases outside the gene matches. Here the CDR3 reads CASSTGTGDSGYTF. Here the CDR3 DNA reads TGTGCCAGCAGCACAGGGACAGGGGACTCTGGCTACACCTTC. Drawing the rest from reference TRBV11-2 and TRBJ1-2, the complete variable domain is EAGVAQSPRYKIIEKRQSVAFWCNPISGHATLYWYQQILGQGPKLLIQFQNNGVVDDSQLPKDRFSAERLKGVDSTLKIQPAKLEDSAVYLCASSTGTGDSGYTFGSGTRLTVV.

This clone occurred a few times. V is TRBV11-2 and J is TRBJ1-3; D unresolved. V was pared by 6 bases and J by 0 bases, with 18 bases between. The CDR3 loop spans 17 amino acids. Germline V gene lookup returns CDR1 SGHAT and CDR2 FQNNGV. CDR3 region: CASSLVSGPSSGNTIYF. The CDR3 region has the DNA TGTGCCAGCAGTCTAGTAAGCGGGCCCAGCTCTGGAAACACCATATATTTT.

The J gene is TRBJ2-4, the V gene TRBV5-1; TRBD2 agrees at 10 bases. V was pared by 1 base and J by 8 bases, with 12 bases of the junction left unmatched. This CDR3 has 17 residues. Germline values: CDR1 SGHRS, CDR2 YFSETQ. CDR3: CASSLSSSGGRSDIQYF. The CDR3 DNA reads as TGCGCCAGCAGCTTGAGCTCTAGCGGGGGCCGATCAGACATTCAGTACTTC.

This clone was seen a handful of times. This sequence joins TRBV9 and TRBJ2-3; no clear D gene. Trimming cost V 0 bases and J 0 bases, with 11 bases left between them. The CDR3 is 16 amino acids. The germline V gene encodes CDR1 SGDLS and CDR2 YYNGEE. The CDR3 nucleotides are TGTGCCAGCAGCGTAGAAGGTCAGGCAAGCACAGATACGCAGTATTTT. Translated: CASSVEGQASTDTQYF.

V usage is TRBV5-1 and J usage is TRBJ2-4, with 11 bases identical to TRBD2. Germline CDR1 and CDR2: SGHRS and YFSETQ. The CDR3 contains 17 residues. The V gene end was trimmed by 1 base and the J gene end by 7 bases; junction bases not matched to a gene: 10. CDR3 DNA sequence: TGCGCCAGCAGCTTGATCACTAGCGGGGGCTTAAACAACATTCAGTACTTC. This codes for CASSLITSGGLNNIQYF.

The J gene is TRBJ1-4, the V gene TRBV28; the D gene is possibly TRBD1 (5 bases). The germline V gene encodes CDR1 MDHEN and CDR2 SYDVKM. V gave up 6 bases and J gave up 4 bases, with 15 bases separating them. The CDR3 runs to 15 residues. CDR3 sequence reads: CASSTKLRGNEKLFF. The CDR3 bases are TGTGCCAGCAGCACCAAACTTAGGGGTAATGAAAAACTGTTTTTT.

This chain joins TRBV10-2 and TRBJ1-1; D remains unclear. The CDR3 contains 14 residues. Germline V lookup: CDR1 WSHSY, CDR2 SAAADI. Trimming stripped 8 bases from V and 1 base from J, with 14 bases between. The CDR3 protein is CASAIAGRNTEAFF. CDR3 in DNA: TGCGCCAGCGCGATCGCGGGAAGGAACACTGAAGCTTTCTTT.

CDR3 in amino acids: CASSILGGNSNQPQHF. The CDR3 nucleotides are TGTGCCAGTAGTATACTAGGGGGAAATAGCAATCAGCCCCAGCATTTT. The chain combines TRBV19 with TRBJ1-5, with D tentatively TRBD1 (6 bases). This CDR3 is built from 16 residues. CDR1 is LNHDA, CDR2 SQIVND, per germline (reference sequence). The V end was cut by 2 bases, the J end by 0 bases, with 11 bases between.

V usage is TRBV5-1 and J usage is TRBJ1-1, with 7 bases matching TRBD1. Per germline, CDR1 SGHRS and CDR2 YFSETQ. The trim removed 2 bases at V and 1 base at J, leaving 5 bases unmatched. The CDR3 is 15 residues long. CDR3 DNA: TGCGCCAGCAGCTTTGTCGCAGGGGGGAACACTGAAGCTTTCTTT. Its protein is CASSFVAGGNTEAFF.

The chain links TRBV9 to TRBJ2-1; 9 bases align to TRBD1. Germline loops: CDR1 SGDLS, CDR2 YYNGEE. The CDR3 contains 15 residues. The trim removed 2 bases at V and 9 bases at J, leaving 9 bases unmatched. CDR3 sequence: CASSVAQGAWSEQFF. CDR3 DNA: TGTGCCAGCAGCGTTGCACAGGGGGCCTGGAGTGAGCAGTTCTTC. Full variable domain (rest looked up from reference TRBV9 and TRBJ2-1): DSGVTQTPKHLITATGQRVTLRCSPRSGDLSVYWYQQSLDQGLQFLIQYYNGEERAKGNILERFSAQQFPDLHSELNLSSLELGDSALYFCASSVAQGAWSEQFFGPGTRLTVL.

The genes are TRBV4-1 and TRBJ2-2; 11 positions agree with TRBD2. Germline V gene data show CDR1 as MGHRA and CDR2 as YSYEKL. The CDR3 runs 18 residues. V shed 5 bases and J 3 bases; nucleotides not matched to a gene: 11. Here the CDR3 DNA reads TGCGCCAGCAGCTCCCGACTAGCGGGAAGTGCAGACACCGGGGAGCTGTTTTTT. Protein product: CASSSRLAGSADTGELFF.

This chain uses TRBV21-1 with TRBJ2-1; the table gives TRBD2 as D, unverified against the DNA. TRBV21-1 is listed as a pseudogene. The CDR3 has 17 residues. The CDR3 is CASSLRAGGGSYNEQFF. The CDR3 bases are TGTGCCAGCAGCCTCCGCGCGGGCGGTGGCTCCTACAATGAGCAGTTCTTC.